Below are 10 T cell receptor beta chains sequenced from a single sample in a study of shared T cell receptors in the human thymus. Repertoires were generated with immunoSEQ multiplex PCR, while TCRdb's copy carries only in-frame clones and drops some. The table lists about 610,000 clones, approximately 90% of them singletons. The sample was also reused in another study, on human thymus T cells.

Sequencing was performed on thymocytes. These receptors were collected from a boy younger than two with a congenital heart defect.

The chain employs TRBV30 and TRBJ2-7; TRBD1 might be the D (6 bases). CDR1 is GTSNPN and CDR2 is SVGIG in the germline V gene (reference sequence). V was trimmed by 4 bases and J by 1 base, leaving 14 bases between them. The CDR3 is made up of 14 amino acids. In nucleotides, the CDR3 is TGTGCCTGGAAAATTGGGGGCGCTTCCTACGAGCAGTACTTC. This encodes CAWKIGGASYEQYF.

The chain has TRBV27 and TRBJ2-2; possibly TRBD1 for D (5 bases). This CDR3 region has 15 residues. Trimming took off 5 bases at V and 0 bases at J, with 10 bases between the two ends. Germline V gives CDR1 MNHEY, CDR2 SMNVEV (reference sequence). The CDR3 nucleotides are TGTGCCAGCAGTACGACAGTCCCGAACACCGGGGAGCTGTTTTTT. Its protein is CASSTTVPNTGELFF.

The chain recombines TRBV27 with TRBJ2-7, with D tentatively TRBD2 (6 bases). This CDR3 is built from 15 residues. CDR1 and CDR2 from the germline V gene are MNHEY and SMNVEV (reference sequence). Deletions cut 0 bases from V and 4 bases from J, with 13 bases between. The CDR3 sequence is CASSLSGLANYEQYF. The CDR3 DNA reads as TGTGCCAGCAGTTTATCGGGCCTAGCGAATTACGAGCAGTACTTC.

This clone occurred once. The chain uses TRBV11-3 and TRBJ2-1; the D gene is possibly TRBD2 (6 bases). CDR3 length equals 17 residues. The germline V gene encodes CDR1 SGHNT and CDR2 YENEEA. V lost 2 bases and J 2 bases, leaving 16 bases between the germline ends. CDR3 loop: CASSLRDSLRTYNEQFF. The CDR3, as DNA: TGTGCCAGCAGCTTAAGGGACTCCCTTCGAACCTACAATGAGCAGTTCTTC.

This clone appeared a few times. The CDR3: CASSEGLAGGPYNEQFF. CDR3 sequence (DNA): TGCGCCAGCAGTGAGGGACTAGCGGGAGGACCCTACAATGAGCAGTTCTTC. J is TRBJ2-1 and V is TRBV10-2, with 14 nucleotides matching TRBD2. The CDR3 has 17 amino acids. Germline V lookup: CDR1 WSHSY, CDR2 SAAADI. V dropped 2 bases and J dropped 2; count of bases not matched to a gene: 2.

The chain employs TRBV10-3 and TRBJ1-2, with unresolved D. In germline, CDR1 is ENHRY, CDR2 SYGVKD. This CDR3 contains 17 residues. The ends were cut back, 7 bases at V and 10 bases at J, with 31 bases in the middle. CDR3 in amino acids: CAIKAGIFPGDTDDYTF. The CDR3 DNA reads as TGTGCCATCAAGGCGGGAATTTTTCCCGGGGATACGGATGACTACACCTTC.

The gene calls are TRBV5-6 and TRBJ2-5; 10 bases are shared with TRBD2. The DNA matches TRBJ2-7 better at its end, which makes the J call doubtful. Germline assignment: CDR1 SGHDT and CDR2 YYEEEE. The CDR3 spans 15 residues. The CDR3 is CASSRRLAGVYEQYF. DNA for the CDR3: TGTGCCAGCAGCCGGCGGCTAGCGGGAGTTTACGAGCAGTACTTC.

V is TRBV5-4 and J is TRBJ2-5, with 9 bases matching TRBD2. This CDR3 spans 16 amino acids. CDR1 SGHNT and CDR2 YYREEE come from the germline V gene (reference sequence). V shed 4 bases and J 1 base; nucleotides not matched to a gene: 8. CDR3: CASSPSRRGGQETQYF. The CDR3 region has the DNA TGTGCCAGCAGCCCCTCCCGGCGGGGGGGCCAAGAGACCCAGTACTTC.

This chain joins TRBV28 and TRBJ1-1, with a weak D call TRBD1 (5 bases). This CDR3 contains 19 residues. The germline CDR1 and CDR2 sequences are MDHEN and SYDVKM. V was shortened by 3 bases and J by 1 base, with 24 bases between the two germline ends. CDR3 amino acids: CASSFLVGQGRASNTEAFF. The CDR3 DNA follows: TGTGCCAGCAGTTTTCTGGTGGGTCAGGGTCGGGCATCGAACACTGAAGCTTTCTTT. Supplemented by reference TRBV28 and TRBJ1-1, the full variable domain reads DVKVTQSSRYLVKRTGEKVFLECVQDMDHENMFWYRQDPGLGLRLIYFSYDVKMKEKGDIPEGYSVSREKKERFSLILESASTNQTSMYLCASSFLVGQGRASNTEAFFGQGTRLTVV.

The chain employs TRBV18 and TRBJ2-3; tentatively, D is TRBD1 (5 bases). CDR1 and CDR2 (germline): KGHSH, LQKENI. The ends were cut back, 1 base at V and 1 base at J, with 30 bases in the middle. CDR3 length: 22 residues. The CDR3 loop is CASSPRFRAEHSTESRTDTQYF. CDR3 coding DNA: TGTGCCAGCTCACCACGATTCAGGGCAGAACACAGTACGGAGTCACGCACAGATACGCAGTATTTT.